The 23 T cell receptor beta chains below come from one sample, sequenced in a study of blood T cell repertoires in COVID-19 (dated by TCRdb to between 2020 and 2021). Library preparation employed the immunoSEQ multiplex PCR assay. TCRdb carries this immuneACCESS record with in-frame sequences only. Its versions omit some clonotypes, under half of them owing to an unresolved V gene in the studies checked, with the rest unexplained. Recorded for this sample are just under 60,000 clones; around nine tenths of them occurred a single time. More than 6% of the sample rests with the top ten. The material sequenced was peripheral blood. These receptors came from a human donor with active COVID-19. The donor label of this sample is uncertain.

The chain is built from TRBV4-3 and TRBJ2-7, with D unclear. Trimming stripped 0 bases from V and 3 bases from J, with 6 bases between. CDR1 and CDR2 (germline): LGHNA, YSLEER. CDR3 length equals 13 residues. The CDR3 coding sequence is TGCGCCAGCAGCCAAGATAGAAGCTACGAGCAGTACTTC. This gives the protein CASSQDRSYEQYF.

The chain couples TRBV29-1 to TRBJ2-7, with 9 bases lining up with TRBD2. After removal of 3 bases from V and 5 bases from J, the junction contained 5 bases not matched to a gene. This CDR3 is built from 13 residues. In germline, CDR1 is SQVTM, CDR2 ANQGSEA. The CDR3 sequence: CSVDAGGSNEQYF. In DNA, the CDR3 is TGCAGCGTTGATGCGGGAGGGAGCAACGAGCAGTACTTC.

CDR3 in amino acids: CASSPTGVNYGYTF. The CDR3 nucleotides are TGTGCCAGCAGCCCGACAGGAGTAAACTATGGCTACACCTTC. The chain recombines TRBV6-5 with TRBJ1-2; weak D call: TRBD1 (6 bases). This CDR3 spans 14 amino acids. The germline CDR1 and CDR2 sequences are MNHEY and SVGAGI. V lost 6 bases, J lost 2 bases, and 13 bases lay in between.

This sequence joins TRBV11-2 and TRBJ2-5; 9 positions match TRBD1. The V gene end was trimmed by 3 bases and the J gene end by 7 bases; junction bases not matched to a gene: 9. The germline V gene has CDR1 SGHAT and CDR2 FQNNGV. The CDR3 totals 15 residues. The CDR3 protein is CASSFFRDREGTQYF. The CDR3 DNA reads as TGTGCCAGCAGCTTTTTCCGGGACAGGGAGGGGACCCAGTACTTC.

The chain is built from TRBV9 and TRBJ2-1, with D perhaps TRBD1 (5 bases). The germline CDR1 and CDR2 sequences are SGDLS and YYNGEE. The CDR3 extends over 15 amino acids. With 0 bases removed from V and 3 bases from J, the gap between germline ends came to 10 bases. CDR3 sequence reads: CASSVDQGNYNEQFF. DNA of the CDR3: TGTGCCAGCAGCGTAGACCAGGGAAACTACAATGAGCAGTTCTTC.

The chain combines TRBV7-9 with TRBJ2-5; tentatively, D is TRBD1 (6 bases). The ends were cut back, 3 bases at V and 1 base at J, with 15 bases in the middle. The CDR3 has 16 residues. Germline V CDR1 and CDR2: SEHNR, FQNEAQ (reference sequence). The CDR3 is CASSLEVWGPQETQYF. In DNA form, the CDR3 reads TGTGCCAGCAGCTTGGAGGTTTGGGGGCCCCAAGAGACCCAGTACTTC. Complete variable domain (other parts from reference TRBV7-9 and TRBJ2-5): DTGVSQNPRHKITKRGQNVTFRCDPISEHNRLYWYRQTLGQGPEFLTYFQNEAQLEKSRLLSDRFSAERPKGSFSTLEIQRTEQGDSAMYLCASSLEVWGPQETQYFGPGTRLLVL.

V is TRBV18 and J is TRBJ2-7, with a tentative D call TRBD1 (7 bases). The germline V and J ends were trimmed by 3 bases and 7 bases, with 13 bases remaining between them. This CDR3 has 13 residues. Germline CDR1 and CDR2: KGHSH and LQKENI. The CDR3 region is CASSPRQGGEQYF. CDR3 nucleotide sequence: TGTGCCAGCTCACCGCGACAGGGAGGTGAGCAGTACTTC.

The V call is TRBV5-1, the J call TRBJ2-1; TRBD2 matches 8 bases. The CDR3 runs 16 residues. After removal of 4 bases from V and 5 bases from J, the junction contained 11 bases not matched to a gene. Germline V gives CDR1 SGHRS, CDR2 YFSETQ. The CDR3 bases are TGCGCCAGCAGCAAAAACCCGGGACTAGAAGACAATGAGCAGTTCTTC. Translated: CASSKNPGLEDNEQFF.

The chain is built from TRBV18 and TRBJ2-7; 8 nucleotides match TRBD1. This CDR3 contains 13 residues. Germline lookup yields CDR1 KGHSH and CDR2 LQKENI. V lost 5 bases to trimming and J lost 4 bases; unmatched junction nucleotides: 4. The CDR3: CASSRTGLYEQYF. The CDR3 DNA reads TGTGCCAGCTCAAGGACAGGGCTATACGAGCAGTACTTC.

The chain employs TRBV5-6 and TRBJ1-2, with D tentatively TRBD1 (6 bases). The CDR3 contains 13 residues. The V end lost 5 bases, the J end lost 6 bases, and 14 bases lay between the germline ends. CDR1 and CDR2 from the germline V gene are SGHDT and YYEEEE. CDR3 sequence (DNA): TGTGCCAGCAGTAAGACAGGCACACATGGCTACACCTTC. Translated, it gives CASSKTGTHGYTF.

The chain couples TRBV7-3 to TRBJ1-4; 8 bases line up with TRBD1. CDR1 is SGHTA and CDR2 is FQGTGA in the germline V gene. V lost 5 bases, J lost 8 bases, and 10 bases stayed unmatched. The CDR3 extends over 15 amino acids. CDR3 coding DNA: TGTGCCAGCAGCCGATCAGGGGGCGCGGGGGAAAAACTGTTTTTT. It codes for CASSRSGGAGEKLFF.

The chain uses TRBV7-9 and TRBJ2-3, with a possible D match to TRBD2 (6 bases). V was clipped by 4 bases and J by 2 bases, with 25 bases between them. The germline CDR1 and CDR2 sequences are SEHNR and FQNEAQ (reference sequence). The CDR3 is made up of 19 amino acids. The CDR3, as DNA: TGTGCCAGCAGCTCCGACCGACCCAGACTAGGCCGATACACAGATACGCAGTATTTT. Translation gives CASSSDRPRLGRYTDTQYF.

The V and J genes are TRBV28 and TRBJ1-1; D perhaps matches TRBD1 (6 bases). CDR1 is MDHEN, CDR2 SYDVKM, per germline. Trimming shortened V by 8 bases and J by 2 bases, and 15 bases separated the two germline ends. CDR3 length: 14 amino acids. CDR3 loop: CASSPPGENTEAFF. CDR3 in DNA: TGTGCCAGCTCACCTCCAGGGGAAAACACTGAAGCTTTCTTT.

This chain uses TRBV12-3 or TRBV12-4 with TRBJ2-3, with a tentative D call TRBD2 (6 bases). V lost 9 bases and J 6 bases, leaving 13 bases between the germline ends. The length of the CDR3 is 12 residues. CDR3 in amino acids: CASGGFVDTQYF. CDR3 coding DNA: TGTGCCAGTGGAGGGTTCGTGGATACGCAGTATTTT.

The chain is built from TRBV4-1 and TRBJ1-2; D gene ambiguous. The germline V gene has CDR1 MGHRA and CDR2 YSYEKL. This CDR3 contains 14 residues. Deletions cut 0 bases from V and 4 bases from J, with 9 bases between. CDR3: CASSQDGQVYGYTF. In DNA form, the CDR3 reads TGCGCCAGCAGCCAAGATGGGCAGGTCTATGGCTACACCTTC.

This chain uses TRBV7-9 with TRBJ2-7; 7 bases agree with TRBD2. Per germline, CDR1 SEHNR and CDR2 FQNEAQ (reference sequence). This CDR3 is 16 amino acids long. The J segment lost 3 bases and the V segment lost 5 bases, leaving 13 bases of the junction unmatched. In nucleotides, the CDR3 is TGTGCCAGCAGCCACCCGCGGGGGTACGGAGTCTACGAGCAGTACTTC. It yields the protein CASSHPRGYGVYEQYF. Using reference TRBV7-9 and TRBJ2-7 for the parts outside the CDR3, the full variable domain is DTGVSQNPRHKITKRGQNVTFRCDPISEHNRLYWYRQTLGQGPEFLTYFQNEAQLEKSRLLSDRFSAERPKGSFSTLEIQRTEQGDSAMYLCASSHPRGYGVYEQYFGPGTRLTVT.

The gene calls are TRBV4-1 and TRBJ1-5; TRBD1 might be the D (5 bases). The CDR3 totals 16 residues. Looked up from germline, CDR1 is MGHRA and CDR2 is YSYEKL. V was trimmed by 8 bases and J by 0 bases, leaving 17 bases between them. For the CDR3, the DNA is TGCGCCAGCGGTCATGGGGCAGGGTATAGCAATCAGCCCCAGCATTTT. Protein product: CASGHGAGYSNQPQHF.

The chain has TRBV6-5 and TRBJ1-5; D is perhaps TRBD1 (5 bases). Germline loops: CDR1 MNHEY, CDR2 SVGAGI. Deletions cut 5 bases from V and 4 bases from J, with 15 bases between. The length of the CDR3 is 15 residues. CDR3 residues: CASSPKGLANQPQHF. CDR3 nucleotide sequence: TGTGCCAGCAGTCCCAAGGGGCTGGCAAATCAGCCCCAGCATTTT.

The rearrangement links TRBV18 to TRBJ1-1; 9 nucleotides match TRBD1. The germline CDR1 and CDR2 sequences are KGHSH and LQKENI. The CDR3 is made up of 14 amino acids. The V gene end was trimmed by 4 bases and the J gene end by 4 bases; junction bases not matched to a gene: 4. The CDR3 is CASSRGQGSTEAFF. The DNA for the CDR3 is TGTGCCAGCTCACGGGGACAGGGAAGCACTGAAGCTTTCTTT.

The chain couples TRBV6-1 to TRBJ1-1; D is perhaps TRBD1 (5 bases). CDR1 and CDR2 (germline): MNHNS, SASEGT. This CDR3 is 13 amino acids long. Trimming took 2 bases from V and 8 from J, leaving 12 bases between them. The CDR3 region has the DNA TGTGCCAGCAGTGAAAATCAGGGCGAGGAAGCTTTCTTT. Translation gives CASSENQGEEAFF.

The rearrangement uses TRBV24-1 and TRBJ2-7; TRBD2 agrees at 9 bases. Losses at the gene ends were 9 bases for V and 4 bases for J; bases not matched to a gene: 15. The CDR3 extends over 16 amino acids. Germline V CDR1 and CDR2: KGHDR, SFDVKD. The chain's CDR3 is CATARGAGGPGYEQYF. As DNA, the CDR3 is TGTGCCACCGCCAGGGGTGCGGGAGGGCCGGGTTACGAGCAGTACTTC.

CDR3 in amino acids: CAATSGGGDTQYF. The CDR3 DNA is TGTGCCGCGACTAGCGGGGGAGGAGATACGCAGTATTTT. The chain is built from TRBV30 and TRBJ2-3; 12 bases line up with TRBD2. CDR1 and CDR2 (germline): GTSNPN, SVGIG (reference sequence). V trimming: 8 bases; J trimming: 5 bases; junction bases outside the gene matches: 5. The CDR3 contains 13 residues.

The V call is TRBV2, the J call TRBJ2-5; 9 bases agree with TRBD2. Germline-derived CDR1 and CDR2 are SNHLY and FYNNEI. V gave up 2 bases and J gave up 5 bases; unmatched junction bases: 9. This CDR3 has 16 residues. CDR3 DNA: TGTGCCAGCAGTGAATCGACGGCGGGAGGGCAGGAGACCCAGTACTTC. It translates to CASSESTAGGQETQYF.